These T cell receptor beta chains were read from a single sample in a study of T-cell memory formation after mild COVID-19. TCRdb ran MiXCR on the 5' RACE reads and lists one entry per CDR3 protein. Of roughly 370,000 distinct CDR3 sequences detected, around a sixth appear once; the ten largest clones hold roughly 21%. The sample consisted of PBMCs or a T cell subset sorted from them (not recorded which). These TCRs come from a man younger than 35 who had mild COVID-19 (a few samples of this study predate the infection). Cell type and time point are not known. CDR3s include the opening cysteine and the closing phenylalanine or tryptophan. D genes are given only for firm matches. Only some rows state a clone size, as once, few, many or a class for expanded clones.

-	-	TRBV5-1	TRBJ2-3	CASSPLRGPSTDTQYF	TGCGCCAGCAGCCCCTTGCGGGGCCCGAGCACAGATACGCAGTATTTT
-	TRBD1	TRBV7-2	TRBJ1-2	CASSLSQGAYGYTF	TGTGCCAGCAGCTTATCCCAGGGGGCCTATGGCTACACCTTC
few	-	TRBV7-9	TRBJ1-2	CASSSLRTVKEYYGYTF	TGTGCCAGCAGCTCCTTGAGGACCGTTAAAGAATACTATGGCTACACCTTC
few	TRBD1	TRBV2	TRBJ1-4	CASREQGVREKLFF	TGTGCCAGCAGGGAACAGGGGGTTCGCGAAAAACTGTTTTTT
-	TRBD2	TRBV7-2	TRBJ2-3	CASTPAGGDTQYF	TGTGCCAGCACCCCAGCGGGGGGAGATACGCAGTATTTT
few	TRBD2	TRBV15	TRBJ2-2	CATSRDLAGGTNTGELFF	TGTGCCACCAGCAGAGACCTAGCGGGGGGGACGAACACCGGGGAGCTGTTTTTT
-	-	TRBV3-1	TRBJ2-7	CASSQGVGTYEQYF	TGTGCCAGCAGCCAAGGGGTAGGGACCTACGAGCAGTACTTC
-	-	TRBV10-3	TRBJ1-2	CAISEKTDYYGYTF	TGTGCCATCAGTGAGAAGACAGACTACTATGGCTACACCTTC
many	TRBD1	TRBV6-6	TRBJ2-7	CASSYSYGTGPFGEQYF	TGTGCCAGCAGTTACTCGTATGGGACAGGCCCTTTTGGGGAGCAGTACTTC
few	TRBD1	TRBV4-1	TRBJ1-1	CASSSQGVNTEAFF	TGCGCCAGCAGCTCACAGGGGGTGAACACTGAAGCTTTCTTT
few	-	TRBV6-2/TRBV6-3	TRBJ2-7	CASSYGIGTYEQYF	TGTGCCAGCAGTTACGGGATAGGGACCTACGAGCAGTACTTC
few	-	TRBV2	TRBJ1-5	CASSDLRSRDTQHF	TGTGCCAGCAGTGATCTCAGGTCGAGGGACACCCAGCATTTT
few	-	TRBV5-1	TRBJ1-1	CASSLAGDRAFF	TGCGCCAGCAGCTTGGCCGGAGACAGGGCTTTCTTT
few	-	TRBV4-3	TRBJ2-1	CASSQGLDYNSYNEQFF	TGCGCCAGCAGCCAAGGACTGGACTACAACTCCTACAATGAGCAGTTCTTC
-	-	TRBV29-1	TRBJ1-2	CSANPRGSVGYTF	TGCAGCGCCAACCCTCGGGGATCTGTTGGCTACACCTTC
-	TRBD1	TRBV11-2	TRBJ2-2	CASSLGWQGVNTGELFF	TGTGCCAGCAGCTTAGGCTGGCAGGGGGTGAACACCGGGGAGCTGTTTTTT
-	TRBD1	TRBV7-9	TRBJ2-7	CASRETGGAYEQYF	TGTGCCAGCCGGGAGACAGGGGGAGCCTACGAGCAGTACTTC
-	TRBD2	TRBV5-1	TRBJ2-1	CASSPQREKNEQFF	TGCGCCAGCAGCCCGCAGCGGGAAAAAAATGAGCAGTTCTTC
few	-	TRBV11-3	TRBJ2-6	CASSLAQIGANVLTF	TGTGCCAGCAGCTTAGCACAAATCGGGGCCAACGTCCTGACTTTC
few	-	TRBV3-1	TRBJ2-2	CASSHGPGAGGELFF	TGTGCCAGCAGCCACGGACCGGGAGCTGGCGGGGAGCTGTTTTTT
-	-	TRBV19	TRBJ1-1	CASSIGMNTEAFF	TGTGCCAGTAGTATAGGGATGAACACTGAAGCTTTCTTT
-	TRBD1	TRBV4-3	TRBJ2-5	CASSQEHRGSHLRETQYF	TGCGCCAGCAGCCAAGAGCACAGGGGGTCTCACCTTCGGGAGACCCAGTACTTC
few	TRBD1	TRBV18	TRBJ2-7	CASSPLSTGNSYEQYF	TGTGCCAGCTCACCACTTTCGACAGGGAACTCCTACGAGCAGTACTTC
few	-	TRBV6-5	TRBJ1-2	CASRRIRLGENYGYTF	TGTGCCAGCAGGCGAATCCGATTAGGGGAAAACTATGGCTACACCTTC
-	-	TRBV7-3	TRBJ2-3	CASSLEGYTDTQYF	TGTGCCAGCAGCTTAGAAGGGTACACAGATACGCAGTATTTT
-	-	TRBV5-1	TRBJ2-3	CASSLYAGTTSDTQYF	TGCGCCAGCAGCTTGTATGCCGGCACGACCTCAGATACGCAGTATTTT
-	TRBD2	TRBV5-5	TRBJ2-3	CASSPGGLTDTQYF	TGTGCCAGCAGTCCGGGGGGGCTCACAGATACGCAGTATTTT
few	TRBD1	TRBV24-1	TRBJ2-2	CATSDRGTGALTGELFF	TGTGCCACCAGTGATAGGGGAACAGGGGCGCTTACCGGGGAGCTGTTTTTT
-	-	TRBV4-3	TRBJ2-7	CASSQVGLPPGEQYF	TGCGCCAGCAGCCAAGTCGGGCTGCCTCCTGGCGAGCAGTACTTC
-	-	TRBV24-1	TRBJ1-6	CATSELWNSPLHF	TGTGCCACCAGTGAACTGTGGAATTCACCCCTCCACTTT
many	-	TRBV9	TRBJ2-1	CASSVGTGAYNEQFF	TGTGCCAGCAGCGTAGGAACGGGGGCCTACAATGAGCAGTTCTTC
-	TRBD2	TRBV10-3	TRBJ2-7	CAISETSGAAYEQYF	TGTGCCATCAGTGAAACTAGCGGGGCAGCCTACGAGCAGTACTTC
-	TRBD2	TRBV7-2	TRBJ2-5	CASSDRRGGRETQYF	TGTGCCAGCAGCGATAGGCGGGGGGGCCGGGAGACCCAGTACTTC
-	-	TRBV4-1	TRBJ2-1	CASSQATSSYNEQFF	TGCGCCAGCAGCCAGGCCACTAGCTCCTACAATGAGCAGTTCTTC
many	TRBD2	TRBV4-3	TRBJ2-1	CASSQLRASGAYNEQFF	TGCGCCAGCAGCCAACTCCGTGCTAGCGGGGCTTACAATGAGCAGTTCTTC
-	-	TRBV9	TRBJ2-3	CASSVSGSGTDTQYF	TGTGCCAGCAGCGTAAGTGGGTCGGGCACAGATACGCAGTATTTT
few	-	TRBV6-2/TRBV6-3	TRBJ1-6	CASLEGSNSPLHF	TGTGCCAGCTTAGAAGGGAGTAATTCACCCCTCCACTTT
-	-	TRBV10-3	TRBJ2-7	CAISVKGVPYEQYF	TGTGCCATCAGTGTAAAGGGAGTCCCCTACGAGCAGTACTTC
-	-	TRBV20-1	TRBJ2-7	CSAVTGRSSYEQYF	TGCAGTGCTGTGACAGGCAGGAGCTCCTACGAGCAGTACTTC
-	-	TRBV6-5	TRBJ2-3	CASSWGDGSGTDTQYF	TGTGCCAGCAGTTGGGGGGATGGGAGCGGCACAGATACGCAGTATTTT
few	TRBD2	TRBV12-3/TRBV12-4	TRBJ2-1	CASSFRGGRNEQFF	TGTGCCAGCAGTTTCCGGGGGGGCCGCAATGAGCAGTTCTTC
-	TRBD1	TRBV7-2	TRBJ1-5	CASAPGQGNQPQHF	TGTGCCAGCGCACCGGGACAGGGCAATCAGCCCCAGCATTTT
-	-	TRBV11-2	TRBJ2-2	CASSSRQANTGELFF	TGTGCCAGCAGCTCCAGACAGGCGAACACCGGGGAGCTGTTTTTT
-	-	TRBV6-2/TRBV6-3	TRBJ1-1	CASSSRAEWRMNTEAFF	TGTGCCAGCAGTTCTAGGGCAGAATGGCGAATGAACACTGAAGCTTTCTTT
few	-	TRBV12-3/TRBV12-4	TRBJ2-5	CASSTEAETQYF	TGTGCCAGCAGTACGGAGGCGGAGACCCAGTACTTC
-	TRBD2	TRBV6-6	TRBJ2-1	CASSYTYPRASGYNEQFF	TGTGCCAGCAGTTACACTTACCCTCGGGCTAGCGGTTACAATGAGCAGTTCTTC